The T cell receptor beta chain described here comes from a study of regulatory T cells in long-lasting Graves disease. Study results and caveats: Relative to newly diagnosed Graves' patients, persistent ones had lower TCR diversity.

V shed 4 bases, J shed 4 bases, and the junction held 10 bases outside the gene matches. CDR1 SQVTM and CDR2 ANQGSEA come from the germline V gene. CDR3 length equals 15 residues. Concerning this clonotype itself: Its specificity is unknown.

Time point indicated: persistent/refractory GD, antithyroid drugs over 5 years with positive TRAb. After RNA was extracted from PBMCs, the TCR library was made from it. It was American Thyroid Association guidelines that determined Graves' disease diagnosis. Approximately 9.9-milliliter peripheral blood samples went into EDTA tubes. For TCR beta, libraries came from iRepertoire HTBI primers and Arm-PCR of CDR3 regions. Each CDR3 protein gets one entry after TCRdb re-called the multiplex PCR reads with MiXCR. The sample carries some 280,000 distinct CDR3 sequences, roughly 21% recorded once. The sample consisted of peripheral blood mononuclear cells (PBMCs), taken when the disease was refractory, from a patient treated with antithyroid drugs. The V call is TRBV29-1, the J call TRBJ1-1; 9 positions match TRBD1. This receptor was identified in a female donor with Graves disease. Here the CDR3 reads CSVGATGGVFTEAFF. In DNA form, the CDR3 reads TGCAGCGTTGGGGCCACAGGGGGCGTCTTCACTGAAGCTTTCTTT.